This T cell receptor (beta chain) was captured in a study of beta chain features in type 1 diabetes. V was trimmed by 2 bases and J by 10 bases, leaving 11 bases between them. Germline V gives CDR1 SGHDN, CDR2 FVKESK. The CDR3 runs 13 residues. CD45RO/CCR7/CD25/CD127/CD95/CD27 staining was used to isolate CD4+ naive, central memory, regulatory and stem cell-like memory cells by sorting. Expressed TCRB transcripts got sequenced, as all isolated RNA was reverse transcribed. Generated by immunoSEQ multiplex PCR, the TCRdb table keeps only in-frame clones and is missing some. Of about 900,000 clones listed, about a sixth were seen once; the top ten hold 0.02% to 0.025%. There are many counts of this clone.

The genes are TRBV14 and TRBJ1-4; D unresolved. The sequence came from a woman in her late teens or twenties in good health. Sequenced: naive CD4+ T cells from blood. The DNA for the CDR3 is TGTGCCAGCAGCCAACCTGGACGGGGAAAACTGTTTTTT. Its translation is CASSQPGRGKLFF.